This is a list of T cell receptor beta chains from one sample in a study of cytomegalovirus exposure and HLA in healthy donors. Profiled with immunoSEQ multiplex PCR; TCRdb holds only in-frame clones, not every one. The repertoire holds around 200,000 clones, roughly 80% seen once, with roughly 0.75% in the top ten. The sample consisted of PBMCs. These receptor sequences come from a woman aged 18-29 years in good health and CMV-seronegative. The conserved cysteine and the conserved F or W are not part of the CDR3 here. Fields, in order: D gene, clone size, V gene, CDR3 protein. D genes are given only for firm matches. The size of a clone is reported for some rows only, either as once, few or many, or as a class for expanded clones.

D: .
size: few
V: TRBV19
CDR3: ASSTLLPGRSYEQY

D: .
size: .
V: TRBV7-7
CDR3: ASSTQGVGETQY

D: TRBD1
size: .
V: TRBV2
CDR3: ASTLTGAGTGELF

D: .
size: .
V: TRBV14
CDR3: ASSPGGVTSYEQY

D: .
size: once
V: TRBV9
CDR3: ASSPGHPAYYNEQF

D: .
size: .
V: TRBV6-5
CDR3: ASSYSTGLRGNTIY

D: .
size: .
V: TRBV25-1
CDR3: ASSEVGRQF

D: .
size: .
V: TRBV30
CDR3: AQSTAYGYT

D: TRBD2
size: .
V: TRBV6-1
CDR3: ASSDPGGSSTDTQY

D: TRBD2
size: .
V: TRBV11-2
CDR3: ASSTGLAQQETQY

D: TRBD1
size: .
V: TRBV28
CDR3: ASRPGTVYGYT

D: TRBD2
size: .
V: TRBV7-8
CDR3: ASSSSGTSGSYEQY

D: .
size: .
V: TRBV27
CDR3: ASSLFDRSEAF

D: TRBD1
size: .
V: TRBV5-5
CDR3: ASSPWTGLFYEQY

D: TRBD1
size: .
V: TRBV6-6
CDR3: ASSVQGPQETQY

D: .
size: .
V: TRBV6-5
CDR3: ASRTPGFYGYT

D: TRBD1
size: .
V: TRBV6-1
CDR3: ASSKDRGRGEQY

D: .
size: .
V: TRBV29-1
CDR3: SVPIWAPGYGYT

D: .
size: .
V: TRBV29-1
CDR3: SVQVLTEAF

D: .
size: .
V: TRBV6-6
CDR3: ASRDLTDSYEQY

D: TRBD1
size: .
V: TRBV5-5
CDR3: ASSLGTGHDGYT

D: TRBD2
size: once
V: TRBV6-1
CDR3: ASSLAGMTDTQY

D: TRBD2
size: .
V: TRBV6-7
CDR3: ASSYSPRGGPETQY

D: .
size: .
V: TRBV5-8
CDR3: ASSLATQGWAEAF

D: .
size: .
V: TRBV2
CDR3: ASSGARSGRATEAF

D: TRBD1
size: .
V: TRBV6-5
CDR3: ASSYTGGNSPLH

D: TRBD2
size: .
V: TRBV29-1
CDR3: SVVASGVTTDTQY